The entry below describes one TCR beta chain. Its antigen has not been determined. No quality values exist for individual bases; no much larger clone is one base distant. These data come from a study of T cell responses to AZD1222 COVID-19 vaccine (dated by TCRdb to the early 2020s). Concerning the study at large: AZD1222 recipients whose second dose came at about 4 weeks and those whose second dose came at about 12 weeks were combined into one group, since spike-specific TCR depth and breadth did not differ between the two schedules. TCR sequencing was performed for roughly 240 trial participants, of whom around 200 were given two doses of AZD1222 and some 26 were given two doses of MenACWY control vaccine. Trial participants were enrolled by age into subgroups of 18-55, 56-69 and 70-plus years, and roughly 150, 30 and 60 TCR-sequenced participants, respectively, were included in these subgroups.

The CDR3 regions of human TCRbeta chains were analyzed by immunosequencing. Per the original workflow: Repertoire TCRs were matched against a reference library of SARS-CoV-2-specific TCRs generated with the MIRA antigen-specificity platform. Breadth was defined as the fraction of unique TCRs that were SARS-CoV-2-associated. Depth was defined as the fraction of total T cells that were SARS-CoV-2-associated. Using the MIRA data, each spike-specific TCR was mapped to the spike region that the TCR reacts to and placed in a CD4 or CD8 class. Log10-transformed breadth and depth values were compared by one-way ANOVA with Sidak's multiple comparisons tests. The table comes from immuneACCESS by way of TCRdb, which keeps in-frame sequences with V and J called. Part of the clones is missing from these tables; in studies checked, under half for an unresolved V gene and the rest for unknown reasons. V and J calls and clone size are copied from that table; D and trimming were computed from the DNA. The sample table contains about 180,000 clones; only one count was recorded for about nine tenths of them. The ten largest clones represent around 2% of the sample.

The CDR3 runs 14 residues from the cysteine to the phenylalanine. Just the 42-base CDR3 DNA is kept, in frame starting at base 1. Relative to germline, V is missing 7 bases and J is missing 3 bases, with 8 bases of the junction outside any gene match. Via the germline V gene, CDR1 is MNHEY and CDR2 SVGEGT. The investigation overall reported the following: A significant rise in spike-specific TCR breadth and depth was observed after two AZD1222 doses relative to day 0 and relative to MenACWY recipients. CD4 TCRs associated with the vaccine covered the entire spike protein, and the dominant responses were in regions 160-218 and 743-854. Because no day 14 peak-response samples were available, the repertoires could be characterized only after the peak T cell response. Conclusions about previously exposed vaccinees are limited because only six or seven AZD1222 recipients were SARS-CoV-2 seropositive at baseline. The 56-69-year group was small, and its depth increase did not reach significance, likely because of low power. Participants were mostly white British, with more females than males. The authors suggested clonal diversity may have been underestimated. Epitopes outside the regions mutated in the B.1.351 and B.1.1.7 variants were reportedly recognized by nearly half of the unique spike-specific TCRs.

The time point label here, explained by the study, means: baseline before first vaccination. The vaccinee samples were drawn from two UK trials, COV001 and COV002, one of which was a single-blind randomized controlled phase 2/3 trial testing AZD1222 (ChAdOx1 nCoV-19) in healthy adults. Trial participant PBMC samples were collected at day 0 and day 28 after the second dose for TCRbeta chain sequencing. This specimen consisted of peripheral blood, obtained on day 0 of AZD1222 vaccination. The origin of this receptor is an adult in good health. This chain is built from TRBV6-2 or TRBV6-3 and TRBJ2-7; TRBD2 agrees with 8 junctional bases. The DNA sequence follows: TGTGCCAGCACCCCGGGACTAGGTGGCTACGAGCAGTACTTC. This codes for CASTPGLGGYEQYF.